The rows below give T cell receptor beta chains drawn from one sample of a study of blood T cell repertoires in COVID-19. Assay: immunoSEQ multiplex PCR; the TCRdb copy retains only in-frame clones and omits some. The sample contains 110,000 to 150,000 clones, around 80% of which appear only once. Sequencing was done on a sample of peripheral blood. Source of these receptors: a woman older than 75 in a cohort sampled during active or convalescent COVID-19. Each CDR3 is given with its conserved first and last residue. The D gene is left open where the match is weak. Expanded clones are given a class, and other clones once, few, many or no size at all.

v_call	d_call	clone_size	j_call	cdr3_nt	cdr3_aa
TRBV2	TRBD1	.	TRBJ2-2	TGTGCCAGCAGTGCTGACGTTCGATGGGACAGTGACACCGGGGAGCTGTTTTTT	CASSADVRWDSDTGELFF
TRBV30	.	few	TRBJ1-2	TGTGCCTGGAGTGTACAGGGAAATGGCTACACCTTC	CAWSVQGNGYTF
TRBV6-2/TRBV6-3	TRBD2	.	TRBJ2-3	TGTGCCAGCAGTTATCAAGCGGGGTCCACAGATACGCAGTATTTT	CASSYQAGSTDTQYF
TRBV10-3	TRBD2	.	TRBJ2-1	TGTGCCATCAGTGAGCACCCAGGGCTGGCGGGGGGAACCTACAATGAGCAGTTCTTC	CAISEHPGLAGGTYNEQFF
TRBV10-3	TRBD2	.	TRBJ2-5	TGTGCCATCAGCGACCCAATAGCGGGGGCCCTTTTGGAGACCCAGTACTTC	CAISDPIAGALLETQYF
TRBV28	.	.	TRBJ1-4	TGTGCCAGCGGAAGCCCCATGGCAGGAACTAATGAAAAACTGTTTTTT	CASGSPMAGTNEKLFF
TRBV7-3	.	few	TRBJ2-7	TGTGCCAGCAGCTTAAAGCGGTTGTCCGAGCAGTACTTC	CASSLKRLSEQYF
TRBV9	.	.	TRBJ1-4	TGTGCCAGCAGCGAGGGGGACTATAATGAAAAACTGTTTTTT	CASSEGDYNEKLFF
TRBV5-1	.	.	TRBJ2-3	TGCGCCAGCAGCTACGGGACAGATACGCAGTATTTT	CASSYGTDTQYF
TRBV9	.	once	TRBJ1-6	TGTGCCAGCAGTCCAAGGACAGCGGCCAACCCCCTCCACTTT	CASSPRTAANPLHF
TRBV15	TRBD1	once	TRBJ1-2	TGTGCCACCAGCAGAGATAACAGGGGTCTAAACTATGGCTACACCTTC	CATSRDNRGLNYGYTF
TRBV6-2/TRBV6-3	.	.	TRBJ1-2	TGTGCCAGCAGTTACTCGGGAAGGGGAGGCTATGGCTACACCTTC	CASSYSGRGGYGYTF
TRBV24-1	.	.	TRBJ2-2	TGTGCCACCAGTGATTTGGGTGAGACCGGGGAGCTGTTTTTT	CATSDLGETGELFF
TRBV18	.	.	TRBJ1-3	TGTGCCAGCTCACCCGCCGGGACATTCTCTGGAAACACCATATATTTT	CASSPAGTFSGNTIYF
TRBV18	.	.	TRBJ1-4	TGTGCCAGCTCACCGGGAGCAAATGAAAAACTGTTTTTT	CASSPGANEKLFF
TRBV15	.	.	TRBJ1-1	TGTGCCACCAGCAGAGATATAGGGGGCACTGAAGCTTTCTTT	CATSRDIGGTEAFF
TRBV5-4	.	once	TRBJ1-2	TGTGCCAGCAGCTTACCACTCCCCAACTATGGCTACACCTTC	CASSLPLPNYGYTF
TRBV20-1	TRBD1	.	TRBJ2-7	TGCAGCGCGGACAGGGCGTACGAGCAGTACTTC	CSADRAYEQYF
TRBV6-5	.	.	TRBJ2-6	TGTGCCAGCAGGATCGGGGTCGTGGGGGCCAACGTCCTGACTTTC	CASRIGVVGANVLTF
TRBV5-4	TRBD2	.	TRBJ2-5	TGTGCCAGCAGCTCCTACTTGGCGGGGGGGGAGACCCAGTACTTC	CASSSYLAGGETQYF
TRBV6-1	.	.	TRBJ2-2	TGTGCCAGCAGTGAAGAAAGGAGCACCGGGGAGCTGTTTTTT	CASSEERSTGELFF
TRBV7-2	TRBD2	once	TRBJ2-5	TGTGCCAGCGCTAGCGGGGGAACACAAGAGACCCAGTACTTC	CASASGGTQETQYF
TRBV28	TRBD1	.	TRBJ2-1	TGTGCCAGCAGTTTATTCATTTTCGGTCCGACAGGGGAGAACAATGAGCAGTTCTTC	CASSLFIFGPTGENNEQFF
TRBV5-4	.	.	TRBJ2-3	TGTGCCAGCAACGGCGGGCCCGGCACAGATACGCAGTATTTT	CASNGGPGTDTQYF
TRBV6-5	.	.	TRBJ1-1	TGTGCCAGCAGAATCGACACGCGATCGAACACTGAAGCTTTCTTT	CASRIDTRSNTEAFF
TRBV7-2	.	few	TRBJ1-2	TGTGCCAGCAGCTTAGGGGCAAAAATCACTAACTATGGCTACACCTTC	CASSLGAKITNYGYTF
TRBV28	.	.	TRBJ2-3	TGTGCCAGTCTCAGACCGGCAGGGGCAGATACGCAGTATTTT	CASLRPAGADTQYF
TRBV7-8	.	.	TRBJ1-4	TGTGCCAGCAGCTTAAGCGGCCAGGCTTATGAAAAACTGTTTTTT	CASSLSGQAYEKLFF
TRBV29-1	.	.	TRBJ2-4	TGCAGCGCCATTTCTAACGGGTTAGCCAAAAACATTCAGTACTTC	CSAISNGLAKNIQYF
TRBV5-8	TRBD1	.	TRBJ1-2	TGTGCCAGCAGCTCCGACCCCGACAGGGGTAACTATGGCTACACCTTC	CASSSDPDRGNYGYTF
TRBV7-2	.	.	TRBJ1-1	TGTGCCAGCAGCTTAGCCGGGGAAAACACTGAAGCTTTCTTT	CASSLAGENTEAFF
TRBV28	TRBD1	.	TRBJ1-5	TGTGCCAGCAGATATCAGGGGGGCGGGAATCAGCCCCAGCATTTT	CASRYQGGGNQPQHF
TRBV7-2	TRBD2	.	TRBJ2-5	TGTGCCAGCAGCGCCGGACTAGCTCTAGGCCAAGAGACCCAGTACTTC	CASSAGLALGQETQYF
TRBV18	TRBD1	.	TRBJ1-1	TGTGCCAGCTCACGCGGACAGGGGGCTAGATTGAACACTGAAGCTTTCTTT	CASSRGQGARLNTEAFF
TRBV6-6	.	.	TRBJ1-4	TGTGCCAGCAGTTCTTGGGGCAATGAAAAACTGTTTTTT	CASSSWGNEKLFF
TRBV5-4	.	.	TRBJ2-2	TGTGCCAGCAGTCCTAGGGGCACAAACACCGGGGAGCTGTTTTTT	CASSPRGTNTGELFF
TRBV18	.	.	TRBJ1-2	TGTGCCAGCTCCGGGATCTCACTTGGGGTCGGCTACACCTTC	CASSGISLGVGYTF
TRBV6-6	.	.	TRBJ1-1	TGTGCCAGCAGTTACGGGGTGGGGGGGAACACTGAAGCTTTCTTT	CASSYGVGGNTEAFF
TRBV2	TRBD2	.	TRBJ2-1	TGTGCCAGCAGTGAAGAGTTCGGCGGGGGTTACAATGAGCAGTTCTTC	CASSEEFGGGYNEQFF
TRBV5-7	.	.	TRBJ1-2	TGTGCCAGCAGCTCGACAGCTAACTATGGCTACACCTTC	CASSSTANYGYTF
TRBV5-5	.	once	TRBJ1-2	TGTGCCAGCAGCTTGGAGGCCAGGGTTCATGGTGGCTACACCTTC	CASSLEARVHGGYTF